This entry is about one TCR beta chain. Its specificity is not known. This specimen comes from a study of cytomegalovirus exposure and HLA in healthy donors. CDR3 length: 12 amino acids. The germline V gene has CDR1 KGHSH and CDR2 LQKENI. V lost 2 bases and J 7 bases, leaving 5 bases between the germline ends. 60 Vbeta and 13 Jbeta primers were used in PCR. Authors' processing steps: Among the unique TCR beta chains that a later analysis counted, 80 million to 100 million in all, about 12 million were shared. Sequencing was performed with immunoSEQ multiplex PCR; in TCRdb, only in-frame clones are kept and a portion is missing. That table is the source of V, J and clone size, and D and trimming were worked out from the DNA. The table has about 140,000 clones, 73% seen once. Whole-study results and caveats: Sequencing likely generated an artifact that appeared as a cluster of highly shared sequence variants. When the data were analyzed later, several of the most significant clusters appeared to be linked to common viral pathogens. V- and J-gene trimming of TCR beta was linked (in a later analysis) to a missense DCLRE1C variant.

This receptor was obtained from a human donor in good health. The sequenced material came from PBMCs. The chain carries TRBV18 and TRBJ2-2; D is ambiguous. CDR3 sequence reads: CASSPENGELFF. CDR3 DNA sequence: TGTGCCAGCTCACCAGAGAACGGGGAGCTGTTTTTT.